This T cell receptor (beta chain) derives from a study of blood T cells in healthy people across ages. The germline V gene encodes CDR1 SGHTA and CDR2 FQGNSA. This CDR3 contains 15 residues. Through a sample-barcoded 5' primer and a J-beta primer mix, a second PCR was run for 7 to 11 cycles. Tagging of each cDNA molecule was performed by a template-switch adaptor with 12 random nucleotides. One entry per CDR3 protein results from TCRdb running MiXCR on the 5' RACE reads. The sample has about 2 million distinct CDR3 sequences, around half seen once. Sequencing was done on a sample of blood. The chain recombines TRBV7-2 with TRBJ2-7, with 8 positions matching TRBD2. The J call is doubtful: the DNA matches TRBJ2-5 better. The clonotype was recovered from a woman in her thirties or forties in good health. CDR3 region: CASSSGGAVRETQYF. CDR3 DNA sequence: TGTGCCAGCAGCTCCGGGGGGGCCGTCCGAGAGACCCAGTACTTC.